The 19 T cell receptor beta chains in this list originate from one sample, sequenced in a study of beta chain features in type 1 diabetes. Notes on the study in general: TCRB CDR3 length was moderately but significantly reduced in all four CD4+ subsets of Type 1 diabetes patients.

What was sequenced were expressed TCRB transcripts, since all of the isolated RNA had been reverse transcribed. The protocol was immunoSEQ multiplex PCR, while the TCRdb copy is restricted to in-frame clones and leaves out a portion. The sample includes about 240,000 clones, about 15% of them seen just once. The antigens for these receptors are not known. The sequencing sample was made of naive CD4+ T cells from blood. The source is a man younger than 40 with type 1 diabetes.

This clone turned up a few times. The rearrangement uses TRBV5-1 and TRBJ2-3; 8 bases match TRBD2. Germline assignment: CDR1 SGHRS and CDR2 YFSETQ. With 5 bases clipped from V and 2 bases from J, the junction kept 7 bases outside the gene matches. The CDR3 is made up of 15 amino acids. The CDR3 DNA reads TGCGCCAGCAGTAGGGGCGGGGGGATCACAGATACGCAGTATTTT. Amino acids: CASSRGGGITDTQYF.

A word on this clone: This sample also contains other DNA sequences that code for the same CDR3. This rearrangement joins TRBV4-2 to TRBJ1-5; D is ambiguous. There are 15 residues in the CDR3. From germline, CDR1 is LGHNA and CDR2 YNFKEQ. V dropped 0 bases and J dropped 0 bases, with 6 bases sitting between them. This CDR3 reads CASSQDGGSNQPQHF. For the CDR3, the DNA is TGTGCCAGCAGCCAAGATGGAGGTAGCAATCAGCCCCAGCATTTT.

V gene TRBV7-9 combines with J gene TRBJ2-1; 7 nucleotides match TRBD1. The CDR3 is 17 residues long. CDR1 is SEHNR and CDR2 is FQNEAQ in the germline V gene (reference sequence). Trimming removed 5 bases from V and 3 bases from J; junction bases left unmatched: 13. The CDR3 nucleotides are TGTGCCAGCAGCCGAGAGGGTAACAGGGGTTACTACAATGAGCAGTTCTTC. Translated: CASSREGNRGYYNEQFF.

The rearrangement joins TRBV9 to TRBJ2-5; 9 positions agree with TRBD2. CDR3 size: 15 residues. Germline CDR1 SGDLS, CDR2 YYNGEE. V shed 0 bases, J shed 3 bases, and the junction held 3 bases outside the gene matches. The DNA of the CDR3 is TGTGCCAGCAGCGTAGGAGTAGCGGGAGAAGAGACCCAGTACTTC. This encodes CASSVGVAGEETQYF.

This clone was observed a few times. The chain couples TRBV28 to TRBJ2-2; TRBD1 aligns across 8 bases. V lost 6 bases to trimming and J lost 6 bases; unmatched junction nucleotides: 6. Germline CDR1 MDHEN, CDR2 SYDVKM. The CDR3 covers 14 residues. The DNA for the CDR3 is TGTGCCAGCAGACTCTGGACAGGGCCCGGGGAGCTGTTTTTT. Encoded protein: CASRLWTGPGELFF.

This clone is a singleton in its sample. The chain joins TRBV2 to TRBJ2-1; weak D call: TRBD1 (5 bases). The CDR3 sequence is 16 residues long. Germline CDR1 and CDR2: SNHLY and FYNNEI. V lost 6 bases and J lost 0, with 15 bases in between. CDR3 DNA sequence: TGTGCCAGCAGCTCGGGTCCAGGGCTCTCCTACAATGAGCAGTTCTTC. Its translation: CASSSGPGLSYNEQFF. Variable domain in full (rest from reference TRBV2 and TRBJ2-1): EPEVTQTPSHQVTQMGQEVILRCVPISNHLYFYWYRQILGQKVEFLVSFYNNEISEKSEIFDDQFSVERPDGSNFTLKIRSTKLEDSAMYFCASSSGPGLSYNEQFFGPGTRLTVL.

The chain links TRBV15 to TRBJ1-1, with TRBD1 identical over 7 bases. The ends lost 3 bases at V and 3 bases at J; junction bases unmatched: 1. The V gene's germline CDR1 is LNHNV and CDR2 YYDKDF (reference sequence). The CDR3 runs to 13 residues. This CDR3 is CATSSQGDTEAFF. The DNA of the CDR3 is TGTGCCACCAGCAGTCAGGGGGACACTGAAGCTTTCTTT.

The J gene is TRBJ1-2, the V gene TRBV10-3; the match to TRBD1 covers 10 bases. Germline assignment: CDR1 ENHRY and CDR2 SYGVKD. V lost 8 bases and J lost 6; bases outside the gene matches: 6. This CDR3 contains 13 residues. CDR3 region: CAIGIGQGDGYTF. CDR3 coding DNA: TGTGCCATCGGGATAGGACAGGGGGATGGCTACACCTTC.

This rearrangement joins TRBV10-3 to TRBJ2-2; TRBD1 might be the D (5 bases). Per germline, CDR1 ENHRY and CDR2 SYGVKD. This CDR3 comprises 13 residues. Trimming stripped 6 bases from V and 5 bases from J, with 10 bases between. The CDR3 protein is CAISATGTGELFF. CDR3 sequence (DNA): TGTGCCATCAGCGCCACAGGTACCGGGGAGCTGTTTTTT.

Comments on this clone: The sample holds other DNA sequences that translate to the same CDR3. V is TRBV5-1 and J is TRBJ2-1; the D is unclear. V was pared by 1 base and J by 6 bases, with 5 bases between. Germline V CDR1 and CDR2: SGHRS, YFSETQ. The CDR3 is 12 amino acids. This CDR3 reads CASSLPSNEQFF. The CDR3 region has the DNA TGCGCCAGCAGCTTGCCTAGCAATGAGCAGTTCTTC.

This clone was detected a few times. CDR3 sequence reads: CASSRYFAVASGNEQFF. The CDR3 DNA follows: TGTGCCAGCAGCCGATATTTCGCGGTCGCCAGTGGGAATGAGCAGTTCTTC. The genes are TRBV7-9 and TRBJ2-1; D not certain. The V and J ends lost 5 bases and 7 bases respectively, with 24 bases between them. This CDR3 has 17 amino acids. Germline lookup yields CDR1 SEHNR and CDR2 FQNEAQ (reference sequence). Using reference TRBV7-9 and TRBJ2-1 for the parts outside the CDR3, the full variable domain is DTGVSQNPRHKITKRGQNVTFRCDPISEHNRLYWYRQTLGQGPEFLTYFQNEAQLEKSRLLSDRFSAERPKGSFSTLEIQRTEQGDSAMYLCASSRYFAVASGNEQFFGPGTRLTVL.

Here the CDR3 reads CAISVGNTGELFF. In DNA, the CDR3 is TGTGCCATCAGTGTCGGTAACACCGGGGAGCTGTTTTTT. The V gene is TRBV10-3, the J gene TRBJ2-2, with D unclear. This CDR3 spans 13 amino acids. V dropped 4 bases and J dropped 2 bases, with 5 bases sitting between them. Per the germline V gene, CDR1 is ENHRY and CDR2 is SYGVKD.

V gene TRBV6-5 combines with J gene TRBJ2-7, with 9 positions matching TRBD1. Germline CDR1 and CDR2: MNHEY and SVGAGI. J was trimmed by 3 bases and V by 6 bases; bases with no gene match: 9. This CDR3 has 15 amino acids. The CDR3 nucleotides read TGTGCCAGCAGGGCCACGGGACAGGGAGTCTACGAGCAGTACTTC. It codes for CASRATGQGVYEQYF.

The sample holds a few counts of this clone. The chain is built from TRBV19 and TRBJ1-1; TRBD1 aligns across 9 bases. CDR1 and CDR2 from the germline V gene are LNHDA and SQIVND (reference sequence). V shed 6 bases and J 4 bases; nucleotides not matched to a gene: 6. CDR3 length: 14 residues. DNA for the CDR3: TGTGCCAGTAGGAGGACAGGGGAGGTCACTGAAGCTTTCTTT. Translated, it gives CASRRTGEVTEAFF.

The J gene is TRBJ1-6, the V gene TRBV2; D is perhaps TRBD1 (5 bases). Germline V gene sequence: CDR1 SNHLY, CDR2 FYNNEI. V was trimmed by 2 bases and J by 8 bases, leaving 13 bases between them. The CDR3 sequence is 15 residues long. CDR3 protein: CASSERGWGHSPLHF. Here the CDR3 DNA reads TGTGCCAGCAGTGAACGGGGGTGGGGACATTCACCCCTCCACTTT.

This rearrangement joins TRBV15 to TRBJ2-1; D unclear. This CDR3 is 14 amino acids long. Trimming took off 6 bases at V and 0 bases at J, with 9 bases between the two ends. The V gene's germline CDR1 is LNHNV and CDR2 YYDKDF (reference sequence). The CDR3 loop reads CATSPRISYNEQFF. Here the CDR3 DNA reads TGTGCCACCAGTCCTAGGATCTCCTACAATGAGCAGTTCTTC.

This chain uses TRBV5-1 with TRBJ1-2; D is unclear. The CDR3 runs to 13 residues. CDR1 and CDR2 from the germline V gene are SGHRS and YFSETQ. The V end lost 1 base, the J end lost 5 bases, and 9 bases lay between the germline ends. CDR3 DNA sequence: TGCGCCAGCAGCTTGTTCCAGTCATATGGCTACACCTTC. Translating gives CASSLFQSYGYTF.

The chain has TRBV5-4 and TRBJ2-1, with D tentatively TRBD2 (6 bases). The V gene lost 1 base and the J gene lost 5 bases, with 13 bases spanning the gap. Germline CDR1 reads SGHNT; CDR2 reads YYREEE (reference sequence). The CDR3 has 15 residues. The CDR3 loop reads CASSLPGRRNNEQFF. CDR3 sequence (DNA): TGTGCCAGCAGCTTGCCAGGGAGGCGTAACAATGAGCAGTTCTTC. Complete variable domain (other parts from reference TRBV5-4 and TRBJ2-1): ETGVTQSPTHLIKTRGQQVTLRCSSQSGHNTVSWYQQALGQGPQFIFQYYREEENGRGNFPPRFSGLQFPNYSSELNVNALELDDSALYLCASSLPGRRNNEQFFGPGTRLTVL.

The chain is built from TRBV6-5 and TRBJ2-7; D may be TRBD1 (6 bases). This CDR3 has 15 residues. CDR1 MNHEY and CDR2 SVGAGI come from the germline V gene. V was clipped by 6 bases and J by 3 bases, with 18 bases between them. CDR3 nucleotides: TGTGCCAGCAGACTCGACATGACAGGACGCTACGAGCAGTACTTC. Protein sequence: CASRLDMTGRYEQYF.